This TCR beta chain was sequenced in a study of cytomegalovirus exposure and HLA in healthy donors. Study results and caveats: Most likely, a cluster of highly shared sequence variants arose as a sequencing artifact. As a later analysis showed, a missense DCLRE1C variant was linked to trimming of TCR beta V- and J-genes.

Germline V gives CDR1 MNHNY, CDR2 SVGAGI (reference sequence). Trimming shortened V by 0 bases and J by 2 bases, and 7 bases separated the two germline ends. The CDR3 is 15 amino acids. PCR involved 60 Vbeta and 13 Jbeta primers. Measured with immunoSEQ multiplex PCR; TCRdb has only the in-frame clones, and not every one. The repertoire includes 130,000 or so clones, 66% of them detected once, and about 1.5% sits in the top ten. With regard to this clone: The target antigen is unknown.

Input material: PBMCs. The J gene is TRBJ1-4, the V gene TRBV6-6, with a possible D match to TRBD1 (6 bases). The sequence came from a man between 18 and 29 years old in good health and CMV-seronegative. The CDR3: CASSYSTGTNEKLFF. For the CDR3, the DNA is TGTGCCAGCAGTTACTCAACAGGGACTAATGAAAAACTGTTTTTT.